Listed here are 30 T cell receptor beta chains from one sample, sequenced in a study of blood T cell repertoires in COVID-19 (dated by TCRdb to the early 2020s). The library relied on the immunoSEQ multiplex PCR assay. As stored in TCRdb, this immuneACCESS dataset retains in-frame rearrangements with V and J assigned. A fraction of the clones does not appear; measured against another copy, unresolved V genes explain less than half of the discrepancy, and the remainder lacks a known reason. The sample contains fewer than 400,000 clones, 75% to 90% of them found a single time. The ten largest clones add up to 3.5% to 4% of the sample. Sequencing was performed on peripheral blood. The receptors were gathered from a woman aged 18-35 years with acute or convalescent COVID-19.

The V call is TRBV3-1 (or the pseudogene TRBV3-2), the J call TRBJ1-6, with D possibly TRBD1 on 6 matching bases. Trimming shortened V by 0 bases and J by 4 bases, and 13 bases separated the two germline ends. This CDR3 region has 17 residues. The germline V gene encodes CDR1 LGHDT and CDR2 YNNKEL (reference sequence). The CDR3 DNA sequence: TGTGCCAGCAGCCAAGATCCCAGGGGAGCTTATAATTCACCCCTCCACTTT. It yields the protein CASSQDPRGAYNSPLHF.

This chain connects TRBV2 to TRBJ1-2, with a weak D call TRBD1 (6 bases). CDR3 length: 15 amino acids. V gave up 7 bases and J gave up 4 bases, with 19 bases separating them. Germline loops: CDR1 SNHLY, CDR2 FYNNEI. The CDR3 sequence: CASINTPGDAYGYTF. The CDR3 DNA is TGTGCCAGCATTAATACCCCAGGGGACGCCTATGGCTACACCTTC.

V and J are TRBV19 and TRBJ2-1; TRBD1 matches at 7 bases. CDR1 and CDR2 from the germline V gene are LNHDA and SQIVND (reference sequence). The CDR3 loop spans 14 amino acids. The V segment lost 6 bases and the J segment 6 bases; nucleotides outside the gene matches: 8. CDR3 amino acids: CASRWGQGVNEQFF. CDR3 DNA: TGTGCCAGTAGGTGGGGCCAGGGGGTCAATGAGCAGTTCTTC.

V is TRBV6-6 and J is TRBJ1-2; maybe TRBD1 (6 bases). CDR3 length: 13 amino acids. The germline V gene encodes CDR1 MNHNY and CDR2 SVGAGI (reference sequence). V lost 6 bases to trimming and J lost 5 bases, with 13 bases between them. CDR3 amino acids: CASSPDSIYGYTF. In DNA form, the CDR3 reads TGTGCCAGCAGCCCGGACAGTATTTATGGCTACACCTTC.

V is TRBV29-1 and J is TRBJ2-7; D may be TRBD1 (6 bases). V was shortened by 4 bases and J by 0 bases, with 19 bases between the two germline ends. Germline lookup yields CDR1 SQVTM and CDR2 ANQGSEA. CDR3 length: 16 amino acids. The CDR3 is CSVAGRSQGPSYEQYF. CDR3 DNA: TGCAGCGTTGCCGGTCGCTCTCAGGGGCCCTCCTACGAGCAGTACTTC.

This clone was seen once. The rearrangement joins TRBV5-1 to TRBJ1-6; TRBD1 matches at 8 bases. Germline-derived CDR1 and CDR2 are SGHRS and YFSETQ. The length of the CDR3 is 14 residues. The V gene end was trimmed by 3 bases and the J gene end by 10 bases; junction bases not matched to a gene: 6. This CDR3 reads CASSSGQGGSPLHF. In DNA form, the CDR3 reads TGCGCCAGCAGCTCAGGACAGGGTGGGTCACCCCTCCACTTT.

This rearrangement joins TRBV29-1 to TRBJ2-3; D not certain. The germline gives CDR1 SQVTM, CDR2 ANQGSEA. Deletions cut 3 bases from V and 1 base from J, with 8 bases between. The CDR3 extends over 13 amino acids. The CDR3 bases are TGCAGCGTTGATGGGCCTGGCACAGATACGCAGTATTTT. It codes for CSVDGPGTDTQYF.

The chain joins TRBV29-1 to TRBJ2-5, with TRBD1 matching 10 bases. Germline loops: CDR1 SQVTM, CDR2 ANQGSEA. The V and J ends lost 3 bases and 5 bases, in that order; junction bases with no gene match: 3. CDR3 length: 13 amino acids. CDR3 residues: CSVEGTGDETQYF. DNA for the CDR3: TGCAGCGTTGAGGGGACAGGGGACGAGACCCAGTACTTC.

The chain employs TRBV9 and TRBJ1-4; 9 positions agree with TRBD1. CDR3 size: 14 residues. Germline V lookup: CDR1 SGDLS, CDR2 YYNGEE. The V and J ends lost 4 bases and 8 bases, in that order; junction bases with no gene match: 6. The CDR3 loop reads CASSSTGGAEKLFF. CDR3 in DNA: TGTGCCAGCAGCAGTACAGGGGGCGCGGAAAAACTGTTTTTT.

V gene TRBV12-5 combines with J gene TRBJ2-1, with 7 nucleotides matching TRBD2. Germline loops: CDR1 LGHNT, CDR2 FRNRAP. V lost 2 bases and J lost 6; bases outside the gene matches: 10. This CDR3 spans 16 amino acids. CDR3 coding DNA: TGTGCTAGTGGTTTGCCCCGACTAGCCCCCTTCAATGAGCAGTTCTTC. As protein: CASGLPRLAPFNEQFF. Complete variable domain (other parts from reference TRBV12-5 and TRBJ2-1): DARVTQTPRHKVTEMGQEVTMRCQPILGHNTVFWYRQTMMQGLELLAYFRNRAPLDDSGMPKDRFSAEMPDATLATLKIQPSEPRDSAVYFCASGLPRLAPFNEQFFGPGTRLTVL.

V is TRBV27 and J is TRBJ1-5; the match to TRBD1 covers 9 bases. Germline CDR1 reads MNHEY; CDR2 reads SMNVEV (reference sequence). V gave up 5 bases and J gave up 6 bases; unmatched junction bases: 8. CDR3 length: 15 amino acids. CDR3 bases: TGTGCCAGCAGTGAGGGACAGGGTTCTGGTCAGCCCCAGCATTTT. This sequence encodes CASSEGQGSGQPQHF.

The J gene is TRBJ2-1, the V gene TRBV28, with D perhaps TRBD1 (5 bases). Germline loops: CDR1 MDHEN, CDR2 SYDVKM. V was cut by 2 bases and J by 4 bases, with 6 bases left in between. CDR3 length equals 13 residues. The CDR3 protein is CASSLKGYNEQFF. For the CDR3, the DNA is TGTGCCAGCAGTTTAAAGGGGTACAATGAGCAGTTCTTC. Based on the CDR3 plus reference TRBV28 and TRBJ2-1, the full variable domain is DVKVTQSSRYLVKRTGEKVFLECVQDMDHENMFWYRQDPGLGLRLIYFSYDVKMKEKGDIPEGYSVSREKKERFSLILESASTNQTSMYLCASSLKGYNEQFFGPGTRLTVL.

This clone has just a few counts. CDR3 DNA: TGTGCCAGCAGGGGCGGGAGTTACGAGCAGTACTTC. Its protein product is CASRGGSYEQYF. This chain connects TRBV28 to TRBJ2-7, with 7 bases that match TRBD2. Per the germline V gene, CDR1 is MDHEN and CDR2 is SYDVKM. This CDR3 contains 12 residues. V was clipped by 6 bases and J by 4 bases; unmatched bases: 3. The whole variable domain, filled in from reference TRBV28 and TRBJ2-7, reads DVKVTQSSRYLVKRTGEKVFLECVQDMDHENMFWYRQDPGLGLRLIYFSYDVKMKEKGDIPEGYSVSREKKERFSLILESASTNQTSMYLCASRGGSYEQYFGPGTRLTVT.

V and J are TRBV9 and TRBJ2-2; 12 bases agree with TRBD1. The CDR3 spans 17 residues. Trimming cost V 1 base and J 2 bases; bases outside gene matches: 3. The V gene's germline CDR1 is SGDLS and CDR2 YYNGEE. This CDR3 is CASSVTGQGANTGELFF. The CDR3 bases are TGTGCCAGCAGCGTAACGGGACAGGGGGCAAACACCGGGGAGCTGTTTTTT.

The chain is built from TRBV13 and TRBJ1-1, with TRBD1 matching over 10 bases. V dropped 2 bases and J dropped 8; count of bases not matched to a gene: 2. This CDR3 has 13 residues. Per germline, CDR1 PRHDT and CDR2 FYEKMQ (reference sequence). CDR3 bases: TGTGCCAGCAGCTTACGGGACAGGGGAGAAGCTTTCTTT. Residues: CASSLRDRGEAFF.

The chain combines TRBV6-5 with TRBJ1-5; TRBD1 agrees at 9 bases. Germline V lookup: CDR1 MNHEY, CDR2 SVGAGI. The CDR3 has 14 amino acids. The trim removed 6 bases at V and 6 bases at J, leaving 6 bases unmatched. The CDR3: CASSRQGGSQPQHF. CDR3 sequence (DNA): TGTGCCAGCAGCAGACAGGGGGGTAGTCAGCCCCAGCATTTT.

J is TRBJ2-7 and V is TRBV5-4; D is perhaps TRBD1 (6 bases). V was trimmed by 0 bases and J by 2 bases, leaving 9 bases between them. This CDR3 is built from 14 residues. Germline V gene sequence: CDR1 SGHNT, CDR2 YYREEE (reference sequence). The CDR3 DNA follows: TGTGCCAGCAGCTTGGTACAGGGTGCCTACGAGCAGTACTTC. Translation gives CASSLVQGAYEQYF.

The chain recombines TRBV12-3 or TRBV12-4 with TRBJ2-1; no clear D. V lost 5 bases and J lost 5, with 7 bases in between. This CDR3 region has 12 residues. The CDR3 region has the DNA TGTGCCAGCAGTCCCCTTAACAATGAGCAGTTCTTC. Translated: CASSPLNNEQFF.

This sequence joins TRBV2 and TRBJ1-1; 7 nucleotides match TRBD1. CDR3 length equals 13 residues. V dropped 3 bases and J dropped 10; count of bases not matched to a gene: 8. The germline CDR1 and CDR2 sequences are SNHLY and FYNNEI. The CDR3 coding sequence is TGTGCCAGCAGTGATGGGGACAGCGAAAGAGCTTTCTTT. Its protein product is CASSDGDSERAFF.

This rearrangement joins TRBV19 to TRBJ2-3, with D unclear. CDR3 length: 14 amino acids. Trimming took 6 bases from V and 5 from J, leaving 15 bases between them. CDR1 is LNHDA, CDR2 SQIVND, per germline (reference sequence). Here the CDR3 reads CASSPIVRGDTQYF. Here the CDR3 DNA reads TGTGCCAGTAGCCCTATTGTTCGCGGAGATACGCAGTATTTT.

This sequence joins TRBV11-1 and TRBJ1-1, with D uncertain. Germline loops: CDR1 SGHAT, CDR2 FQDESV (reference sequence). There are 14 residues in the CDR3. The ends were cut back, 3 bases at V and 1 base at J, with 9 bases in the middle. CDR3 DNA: TGTGCCAGCAGCTTCAATCCCGGGAACACTGAAGCTTTCTTT. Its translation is CASSFNPGNTEAFF.

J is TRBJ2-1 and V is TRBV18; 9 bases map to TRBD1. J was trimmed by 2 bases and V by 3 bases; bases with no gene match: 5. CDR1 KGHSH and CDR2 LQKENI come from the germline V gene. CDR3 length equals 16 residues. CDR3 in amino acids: CASSPPTGGAYNEQFF. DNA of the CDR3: TGTGCCAGCTCACCCCCGACAGGGGGGGCCTACAATGAGCAGTTCTTC.

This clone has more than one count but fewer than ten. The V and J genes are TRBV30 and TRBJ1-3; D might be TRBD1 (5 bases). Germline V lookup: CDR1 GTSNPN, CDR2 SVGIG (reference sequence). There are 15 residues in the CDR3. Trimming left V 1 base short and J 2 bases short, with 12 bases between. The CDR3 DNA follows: TGTGCCTGGAGTGGGGGGGAACTAACTGGAAACACCATATATTTT. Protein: CAWSGGELTGNTIYF.

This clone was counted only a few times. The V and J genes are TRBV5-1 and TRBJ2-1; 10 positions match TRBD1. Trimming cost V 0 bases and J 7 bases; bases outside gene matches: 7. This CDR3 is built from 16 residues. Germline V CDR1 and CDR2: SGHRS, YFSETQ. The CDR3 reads CASSLGPGQGRNEQFF. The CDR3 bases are TGCGCCAGCAGCTTGGGTCCGGGACAGGGGCGAAATGAGCAGTTCTTC.

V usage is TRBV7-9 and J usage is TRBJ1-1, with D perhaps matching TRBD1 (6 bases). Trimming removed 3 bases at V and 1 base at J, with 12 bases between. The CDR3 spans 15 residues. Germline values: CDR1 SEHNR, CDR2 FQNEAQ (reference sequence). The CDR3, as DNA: TGTGCCAGCAGCTTCAGGGGAGTAGGGAACACTGAAGCTTTCTTT. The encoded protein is CASSFRGVGNTEAFF.

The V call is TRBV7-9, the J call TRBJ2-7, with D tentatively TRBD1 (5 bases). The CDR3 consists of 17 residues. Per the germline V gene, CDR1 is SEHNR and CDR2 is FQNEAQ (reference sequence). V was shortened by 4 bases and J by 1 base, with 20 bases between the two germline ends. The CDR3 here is CASSSWVGRTSSYEQYF. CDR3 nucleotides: TGTGCCAGCAGCTCGTGGGTAGGTAGGACATCTTCCTACGAGCAGTACTTC.

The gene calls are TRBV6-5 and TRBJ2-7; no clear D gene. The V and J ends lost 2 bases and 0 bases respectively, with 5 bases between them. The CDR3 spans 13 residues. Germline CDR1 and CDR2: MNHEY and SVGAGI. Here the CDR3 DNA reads TGTGCCAGCAGTTACGCGAGCTCCTACGAGCAGTACTTC. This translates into CASSYASSYEQYF.

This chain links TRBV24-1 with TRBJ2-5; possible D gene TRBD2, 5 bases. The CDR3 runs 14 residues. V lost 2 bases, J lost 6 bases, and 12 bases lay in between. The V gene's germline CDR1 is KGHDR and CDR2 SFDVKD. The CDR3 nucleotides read TGTGCCACCAGTGATTCGCCCGGGGTTCAGACCCAGTACTTC. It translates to CATSDSPGVQTQYF.

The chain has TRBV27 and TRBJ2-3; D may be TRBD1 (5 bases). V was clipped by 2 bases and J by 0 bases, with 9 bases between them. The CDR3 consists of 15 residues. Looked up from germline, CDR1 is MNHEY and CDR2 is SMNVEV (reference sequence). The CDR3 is CASSLQGSSTDTQYF. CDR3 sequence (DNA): TGTGCCAGCAGTTTACAGGGATCTAGCACAGATACGCAGTATTTT.

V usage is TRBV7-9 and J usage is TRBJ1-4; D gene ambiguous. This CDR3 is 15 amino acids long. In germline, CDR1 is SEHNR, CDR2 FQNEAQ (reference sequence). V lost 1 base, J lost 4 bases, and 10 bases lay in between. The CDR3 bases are TGTGCCAGCAGCTTAGGGAGGACCTTTAATGAAAAACTGTTTTTT. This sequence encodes CASSLGRTFNEKLFF.